Reported below is one TCR beta chain. What it binds is not known. RNA transcripts were the template for amplifying TCR beta CDR3 regions. During a first-round RT-PCR of the TCR CDR3, the HTBI primer set was used. Via MiXCR, TCRdb re-called the multiplex PCR reads, giving one row per CDR3 protein. The sample yields around 280,000 distinct CDR3 sequences, 13% seen once. CDR3 length: 17 residues. The V end was cut by 2 bases, the J end by 1 base, with 17 bases between. Germline V gene sequence: CDR1 MNHNS, CDR2 SASEGT. The data were taken from a study of T cells in Graves' hyperthyroidism and ophthalmopathy. Study observations and caveats: Ophthalmopathy was model-predicted a median 6.5 months pre-onset.

The receptor's source is a woman younger than 45 with Graves' hyperthyroidism that later progressed to Graves' ophthalmopathy. Sequencing used blood. V and J are TRBV6-1 and TRBJ1-1, with a weak D call TRBD1 (5 bases). The CDR3 protein is CASSEHARAAGNTEAFF. The CDR3 region has the DNA TGTGCCAGCAGTGAACACGCCAGGGCAGCAGGGAACACTGAAGCTTTCTTT.